The clone carrying this TCR beta chain came up a few times. The sample originates from a study of lymphopenia after photon versus proton radiotherapy. The CDR3 loop spans 16 amino acids. The germline V gene has CDR1 LNHNV and CDR2 YYDKDF (reference sequence). The J segment lost 10 bases and the V segment lost 0 bases, leaving 10 bases of the junction unmatched. Generated by immunoSEQ multiplex PCR, the TCRdb table keeps only in-frame clones and is missing some. Of 70,000 to 95,000 clones in the sample, around 83% were seen once. Sequencing used peripheral blood, obtained from a patient treated with proton-based radiotherapy. This chain joins TRBV15 and TRBJ2-1; 9 bases line up with TRBD2. The origin of this receptor is a man between 60 and 75 years old with pancreatic cancer. The CDR3 here is CATSRDLAGGSREQFF. In DNA, the CDR3 is TGTGCCACCAGCAGAGATCTTGCGGGAGGGTCACGAGAGCAGTTCTTC.